This TCR beta chain comes out of a study of blood T cell repertoires in COVID-19. At the level of the study: Both acute and convalescent COVID-19 samples were obtained from the United States, Italy and Spain.

V was clipped by 0 bases and J by 13 bases, with 10 bases between them. Germline V gives CDR1 SEHNR, CDR2 FQNEAQ (reference sequence). This CDR3 contains 12 residues. Sequencing was performed with immunoSEQ multiplex PCR; in TCRdb, only in-frame clones are kept and a portion is missing. The sample lists roughly 210,000 clones, around 80% occurring once. The clonotype comes from a woman over 75 with COVID-19, enrolled during active disease. Input material: peripheral blood. The gene calls are TRBV7-9 and TRBJ2-1; D unresolved. CDR3 nucleotide sequence: TGTGCCAGCAGCTTAGCGCGCGCTAGTCAGTTCTTC. Translated: CASSLARASQFF.